This record covers a single T cell receptor beta chain. Its antigen is not known. Trimming took 0 bases from V and 6 from J, leaving 18 bases between them. The germline CDR1 and CDR2 sequences are LNHDA and SQIVND (reference sequence). The CDR3 consists of 17 residues. Primers for the PCR totalled 60 Vbeta and 13 Jbeta. Method: immunoSEQ multiplex PCR; TCRdb's copy keeps in-frame clones and lacks some. The sample holds around 140,000 clones, 79% seen once. The sample originates from a study of cytomegalovirus exposure and HLA in healthy donors. Regarding the study as a whole: In a later analysis, most CMV-associated TCR beta chains appeared HLA-restricted. In a later analysis, an Asian-associated ancestry cluster reportedly showed fewer N-insertions than the roughly 700-donor mean. Donors were assumed by presence/absence analyses to have roughly uniform sequencing depth. Per a later analysis, HLA-associated TCR beta chains showed more clonal expansion than other, equally common TCR beta chains.

This TCR derives from a male donor in good health and CMV-seronegative. Sequencing input: PBMCs. The V call is TRBV19, the J call TRBJ1-5, with D unresolved. CDR3 sequence: CASSIDLGGSTGQPQHF. The CDR3 DNA reads TGTGCCAGTAGTATAGATTTAGGAGGCAGCACGGGTCAGCCCCAGCATTTT.